This TCR beta chain derives from a study of low-dose radiotherapy and immunotherapy resistance in tumors. Trimming stripped 0 bases from V and 3 bases from J, with 11 bases between. Germline values: CDR1 MNHEY, CDR2 SVGEGT. The CDR3 totals 15 residues. TRAV and TRBV primers primed cDNA for both TCRalpha and TCRbeta. Both a constant-region primer and a V-primer adapter served to amplify TCRs across 15 to 20 PCR cycles. Each CDR3 protein gets one entry after TCRdb re-called the reads with MiXCR. This repertoire shows about 10,000 distinct CDR3 sequences, approximately 65% found once; its top ten account for over 9.5%.

The chain has TRBV6-2 or TRBV6-3 and TRBJ1-1, with D perhaps matching TRBD1 (5 bases). This TCR was sampled from a human donor with advanced metastatic prostate, ovarian, gallbladder or colorectal cancer (not recorded which). This table probably holds off-target reads from a library built for another chain. The CDR3 loop is CASSYSTMGHTEAFF. As DNA, the CDR3 is TGTGCCAGCAGTTACTCGACAATGGGGCACACTGAAGCTTTCTTT.